This TCR beta chain was found in a study of PD-1 and CTLA-4 blockade in melanoma. Some clones are missing from TCRdb's copy, which holds only in-frame ones; the method was immunoSEQ multiplex PCR. This sample yields around 29,000 clones, of which roughly 89% are seen a single time; around 8.5% belongs to the top ten. This CDR3 has 14 amino acids. Germline V CDR1 and CDR2: MDHEN, SYDVKM. The junction had 3 bases not matched to a gene; V was cut back by 1 base and J by 5 bases. The sequence was obtained from a human donor with melanoma. The source was CD8+ T cells from peripheral blood, collected before anti-PD-1 treatment. This chain links TRBV28 with TRBJ2-7; 9 positions agree with TRBD1. Written as DNA, the CDR3 is TGTGCCAGCAGTTTATTACAGGGGGCTAACGAGCAGTACTTC. Amino acids: CASSLLQGANEQYF.